Sequencing of this T cell receptor (beta chain) was carried out in a study of blood T cell repertoires in COVID-19. Measured with immunoSEQ multiplex PCR; TCRdb has only the in-frame clones, and not every one. The sample lists around 700,000 clones, about 87% occurring once. J gave up 3 bases and V 5 bases, and 3 bases lay outside the gene matches. Germline V gene sequence: CDR1 SGHRS, CDR2 YFSETQ. CDR3 length: 13 amino acids. Turning to this clone: The same CDR3 arises from other DNA sequences in this sample as well.

The source material was peripheral blood. This TCR was sampled from a woman between 18 and 30 years old with acute or convalescent COVID-19. The chain recombines TRBV5-1 with TRBJ2-7; TRBD2 matches at 9 bases. In DNA form, the CDR3 reads TGCGCCAGCAGTACAGCGGGGGGCTACGAGCAGTACTTC. Amino acid sequence: CASSTAGGYEQYF.